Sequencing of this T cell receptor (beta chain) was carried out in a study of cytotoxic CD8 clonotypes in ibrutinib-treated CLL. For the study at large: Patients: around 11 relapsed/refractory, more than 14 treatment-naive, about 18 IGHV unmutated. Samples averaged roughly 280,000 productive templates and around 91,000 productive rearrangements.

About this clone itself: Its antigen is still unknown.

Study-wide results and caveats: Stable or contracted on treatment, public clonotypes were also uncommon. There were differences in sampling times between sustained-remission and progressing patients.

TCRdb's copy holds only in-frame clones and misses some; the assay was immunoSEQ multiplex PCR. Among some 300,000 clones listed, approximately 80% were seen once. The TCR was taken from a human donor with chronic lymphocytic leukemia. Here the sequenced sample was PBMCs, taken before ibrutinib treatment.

CDR3 bases: TGCGCCAGCAGCTTGAGGACTAACCAGGCAGAGACCCAGTACTTC. This gives the protein CASSLRTNQAETQYF. The chain links TRBV5-1 to TRBJ2-5; D might be TRBD2 (6 bases). The germline CDR1 and CDR2 sequences are SGHRS and YFSETQ. CDR3 length: 15 amino acids. The ends were cut back, 1 base at V and 4 bases at J, with 14 bases in the middle.